This T cell receptor (beta chain) originates from a study of response to subunit inactivated influenza vaccine. TCRdb independently ran MiXCR on the RT-PCR reads; one entry per CDR3 protein. This table holds more than 450,000 distinct CDR3 sequences, less than 8% found once. Trimming removed 4 bases at V and 5 bases at J, with 12 bases between. This CDR3 region has 14 residues. The germline CDR1 and CDR2 sequences are ENHRY and SYGVKD. The receptor's source is a man aged 50 to 69 who received an inactivated influenza vaccine. This sample comprised PBMCs from blood, obtained approximately 25 months after vaccination. This chain connects TRBV10-3 to TRBJ2-1, with TRBD2 as a possible D gene (6 bases). CDR3 coding DNA: TGTGCCATCAGTGGCGGACGGACTAACAATGAGCAGTTCTTC. Protein product: CAISGGRTNNEQFF.